This is a list of T cell receptor beta chains from one sample in a study of cytotoxic CD8 clonotypes in ibrutinib-treated CLL. Only in-frame clones appear in the TCRdb table, and some are missing; sequencing was by immunoSEQ multiplex PCR. This table has about 97,000 clones, approximately 77% appearing once. This specimen consisted of PBMCs, obtained after 24 months of ibrutinib treatment. These receptor sequences come from a human donor with chronic lymphocytic leukemia. CDR3s include the opening cysteine and the closing phenylalanine or tryptophan. The order of the fields is D gene, V gene, clone size, J gene, CDR3 protein, CDR3 DNA. D genes are given only for firm matches. Clone size is stated in some rows and not others, as once, few, many or a class when expanded.

TRBD1	TRBV4-1	.	TRBJ2-7	CANLLGQGRLEQYF	TGCGCCAACTTGCTGGGACAGGGCCGTTTGGAGCAGTACTTC
.	TRBV19	.	TRBJ1-3	CASSTLGTSTGNTIYF	TGTGCCAGTAGTACCCTGGGGACATCCACTGGAAACACCATATATTTT
.	TRBV11-2	few	TRBJ1-1	CASSLGGTNTEAFF	TGTGCCAGCAGCTTGGGGGGAACCAACACTGAAGCTTTCTTT
.	TRBV27	once	TRBJ2-7	CASSSGVGQPTAAYEQYF	TGTGCCAGCAGTTCCGGGGTAGGTCAGCCGACCGCCGCCTACGAGCAGTACTTC
.	TRBV7-3	few	TRBJ2-1	CASSLQLAVPYNEQFF	TGTGCCAGCAGCTTACAACTAGCAGTACCCTACAATGAGCAGTTCTTC
TRBD2	TRBV28	few	TRBJ2-1	CASSLTSGMGTYNEQFF	TGTGCCAGCAGTTTAACTAGCGGGATGGGGACCTACAATGAGCAGTTCTTC
TRBD1	TRBV28	.	TRBJ2-7	CASSSPTGTGSYEQYF	TGTGCCAGCAGTTCCCCAACCGGGACAGGGAGCTACGAGCAGTACTTC
.	TRBV7-6	.	TRBJ2-7	CASSLRPSSSYEQYF	TGTGCCAGCAGCCTCCGACCCTCGAGCTCCTACGAGCAGTACTTC
.	TRBV7-2	.	TRBJ1-6	CASSPPGQGNSPLHF	TGTGCCAGCAGCCCCCCCGGTCAGGGAAATTCACCCCTCCACTTT
TRBD2	TRBV9	once	TRBJ2-5	CASSAGLAKTQYF	TGTGCCAGCAGCGCGGGACTAGCAAAGACCCAGTACTTC
TRBD1	TRBV29-1	.	TRBJ2-3	CSVERDRGTDTQYF	TGCAGCGTTGAAAGGGACAGGGGCACAGATACGCAGTATTTT
.	TRBV15	.	TRBJ2-7	CATSRDRQSSYEQYF	TGTGCCACCAGCAGAGATCGTCAGAGCTCCTACGAGCAGTACTTC
.	TRBV28	.	TRBJ2-5	CASSLEIQETQYF	TGTGCCAGCAGTTTAGAGATCCAAGAGACCCAGTACTTC
.	TRBV29-1	few	TRBJ1-2	CSVEGTNYGYTF	TGCAGCGTTGAAGGCACTAACTATGGCTACACCTTC
TRBD1	TRBV7-9	.	TRBJ1-4	CASSRGQKEEKLFF	TGTGCCAGCAGCCGGGGACAGAAGGAAGAAAAACTGTTTTTT
.	TRBV6-6	.	TRBJ2-1	CASTIQSDRLYNEQFF	TGTGCCAGCACCATACAAAGTGACAGACTTTACAATGAGCAGTTCTTC
.	TRBV19	.	TRBJ2-4	CASSRIQGLAKNIQYF	TGTGCCAGTAGTAGAATACAGGGCTTAGCCAAAAACATTCAGTACTTC
.	TRBV5-6	.	TRBJ1-3	CASSLTGFGNTIYF	TGTGCCAGCAGCTTGACAGGGTTTGGAAACACCATATATTTT
TRBD1	TRBV10-2	.	TRBJ1-1	CASRQGASNTEAFF	TGCGCCAGCAGACAGGGGGCTTCGAACACTGAAGCTTTCTTT
.	TRBV18	.	TRBJ2-7	CASSERVMPYEQYF	TGTGCCAGCTCAGAAAGGGTCATGCCCTACGAGCAGTACTTC
TRBD2	TRBV10-2	.	TRBJ2-7	CASRPSGSYEQYF	TGCGCCAGCAGACCCAGCGGGAGCTACGAGCAGTACTTC
.	TRBV11-2	few	TRBJ2-7	CASSLAVDYEQYF	TGTGCCAGCAGCTTAGCGGTAGACTACGAGCAGTACTTC
.	TRBV28	.	TRBJ1-6	CASRAFYNSPLHF	TGTGCCAGCCGGGCCTTCTATAATTCACCCCTCCACTTT
TRBD1	TRBV27	once	TRBJ1-2	CASSLLGQGAGGYTF	TGTGCCAGCAGTTTATTGGGACAGGGGGCGGGTGGCTACACCTTC
.	TRBV5-3	.	TRBJ1-4	CARSLRLYHEKLFF	TGTGCCAGAAGCTTGCGACTTTACCATGAAAAACTGTTTTTT
.	TRBV7-9	.	TRBJ1-4	CASSLVGGAFAEKLFF	TGTGCCAGCAGCTTAGTTGGGGGCGCATTCGCTGAAAAACTGTTTTTT
TRBD1	TRBV5-1	.	TRBJ1-1	CASNPTGLNTEAFF	TGCGCCAGCAACCCGACAGGGCTGAACACTGAAGCTTTCTTT
TRBD2	TRBV6-1	.	TRBJ2-1	CAIANSGRARHEQFF	TGTGCCATCGCGAATAGCGGGAGGGCCCGGCATGAGCAGTTCTTC
.	TRBV10-2	.	TRBJ2-7	CASSDLSGRSSYEQYF	TGCGCCAGCAGTGACTTGAGCGGCCGTTCCTCCTACGAGCAGTACTTC
.	TRBV2	.	TRBJ2-7	CASTGTDSLSYEQYF	TGTGCCAGCACGGGGACGGACTCACTTTCCTACGAGCAGTACTTC
TRBD2	TRBV28	.	TRBJ2-1	CASSPLSGRHNEQFF	TGTGCCAGCAGTCCCCTCAGCGGGAGACACAATGAGCAGTTCTTC
TRBD1	TRBV5-4	.	TRBJ2-6	CASSSGTGGTSGANVLTF	TGTGCCAGCAGCTCCGGGACAGGGGGCACGTCTGGGGCCAACGTCCTGACTTTC
TRBD2	TRBV4-1	.	TRBJ2-7	CASSQDPLAGAQQYF	TGCGCCAGCAGCCAAGACCCCCTAGCGGGAGCCCAGCAGTACTTC
TRBD2	TRBV7-2	.	TRBJ2-3	CASNPPRAGGDTQYF	TGTGCCAGCAACCCACCGAGAGCGGGAGGGGATACGCAGTATTTT
.	TRBV2	.	TRBJ1-6	CASSSGPNSPLHF	TGTGCCAGCAGTTCCGGGCCGAATTCACCCCTCCACTTT
TRBD1	TRBV7-9	.	TRBJ1-4	CASSFQGANEKLFF	TGTGCCAGCAGCTTCCAGGGGGCTAATGAAAAACTGTTTTTT
TRBD2	TRBV7-9	.	TRBJ2-2	CASSRTSGANTGELFF	TGTGCCAGCAGCCGAACTAGCGGAGCGAACACCGGGGAGCTGTTTTTT